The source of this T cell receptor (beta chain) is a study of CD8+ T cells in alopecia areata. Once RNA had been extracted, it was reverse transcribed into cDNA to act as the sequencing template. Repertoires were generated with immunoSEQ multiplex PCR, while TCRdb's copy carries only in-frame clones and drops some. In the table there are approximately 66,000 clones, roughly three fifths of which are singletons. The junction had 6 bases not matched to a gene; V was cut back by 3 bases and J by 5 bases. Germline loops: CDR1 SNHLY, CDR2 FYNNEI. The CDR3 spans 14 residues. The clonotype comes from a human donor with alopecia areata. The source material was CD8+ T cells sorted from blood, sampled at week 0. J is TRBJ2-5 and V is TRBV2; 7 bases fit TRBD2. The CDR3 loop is CASSDWRAGETQYF. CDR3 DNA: TGTGCCAGCAGTGACTGGAGAGCGGGGGAGACCCAGTACTTC.